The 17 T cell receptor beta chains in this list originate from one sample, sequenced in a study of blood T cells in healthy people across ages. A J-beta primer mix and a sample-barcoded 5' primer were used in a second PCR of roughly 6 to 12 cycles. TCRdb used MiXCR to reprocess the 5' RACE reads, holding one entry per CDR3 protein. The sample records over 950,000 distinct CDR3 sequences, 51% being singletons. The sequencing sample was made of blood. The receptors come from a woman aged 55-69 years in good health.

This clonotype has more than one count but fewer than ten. The CDR3 sequence: CASSLGAEGIETQYF. The CDR3 DNA reads TGTGCCAGCAGCCTAGGCGCGGAGGGCATCGAGACCCAGTACTTC. J is TRBJ2-5 and V is TRBV4-2, with D maybe TRBD2 (6 bases). Germline CDR1 reads LGHNA; CDR2 reads YNFKEQ. The CDR3 covers 15 residues. V dropped 4 bases and J dropped 5 bases, with 17 bases sitting between them.

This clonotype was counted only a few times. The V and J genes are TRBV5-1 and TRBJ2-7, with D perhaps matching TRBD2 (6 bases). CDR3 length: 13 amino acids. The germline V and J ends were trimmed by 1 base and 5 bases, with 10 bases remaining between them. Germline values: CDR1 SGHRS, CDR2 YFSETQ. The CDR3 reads CASSLPGSHEQYF. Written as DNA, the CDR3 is TGCGCCAGCAGCTTGCCCGGGAGCCACGAGCAGTACTTC.

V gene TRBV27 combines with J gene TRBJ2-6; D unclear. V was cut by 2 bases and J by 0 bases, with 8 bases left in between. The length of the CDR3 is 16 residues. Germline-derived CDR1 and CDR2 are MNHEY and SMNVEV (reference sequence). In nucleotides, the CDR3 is TGTGCCAGCAGTTTAATAGATCGCTCTGGGGCCAACGTCCTGACTTTC. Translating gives CASSLIDRSGANVLTF.

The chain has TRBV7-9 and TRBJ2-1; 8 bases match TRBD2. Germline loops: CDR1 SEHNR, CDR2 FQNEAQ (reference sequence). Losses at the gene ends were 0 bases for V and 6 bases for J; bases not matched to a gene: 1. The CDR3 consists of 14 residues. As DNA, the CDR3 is TGTGCCAGCAGCTTAGCCGGGACTAGCAATGAGCAGTTCTTC. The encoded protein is CASSLAGTSNEQFF. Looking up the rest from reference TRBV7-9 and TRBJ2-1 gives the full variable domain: DTGVSQNPRHKITKRGQNVTFRCDPISEHNRLYWYRQTLGQGPEFLTYFQNEAQLEKSRLLSDRFSAERPKGSFSTLEIQRTEQGDSAMYLCASSLAGTSNEQFFGPGTRLTVL.

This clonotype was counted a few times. The CDR3 sequence is CSARGSYNTGELFF. The CDR3 coding sequence is TGCAGTGCTAGAGGGAGTTACAACACCGGGGAGCTGTTTTTT. The genes are TRBV20-1 and TRBJ2-2; no firm D call. The CDR3 extends over 14 amino acids. The germline V gene has CDR1 DFQATT and CDR2 SNEGSKA (reference sequence). V shed 1 base and J shed 2 bases, with 8 bases lying between them.

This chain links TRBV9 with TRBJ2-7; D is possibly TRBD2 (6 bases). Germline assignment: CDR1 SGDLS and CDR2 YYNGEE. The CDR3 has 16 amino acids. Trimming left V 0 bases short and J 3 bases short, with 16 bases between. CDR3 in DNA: TGTGCCAGCAGCGTAGAGGAGGGGTCAAATCACTACGAGCAGTACTTC. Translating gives CASSVEEGSNHYEQYF.

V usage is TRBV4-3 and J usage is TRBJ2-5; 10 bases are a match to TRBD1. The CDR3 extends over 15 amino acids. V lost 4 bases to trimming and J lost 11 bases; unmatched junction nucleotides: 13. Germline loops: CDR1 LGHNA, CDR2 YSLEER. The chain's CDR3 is CASSRRGTGANEQYF. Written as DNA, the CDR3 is TGCGCCAGCAGCCGCCGGGGGACAGGGGCCAATGAGCAGTACTTC.

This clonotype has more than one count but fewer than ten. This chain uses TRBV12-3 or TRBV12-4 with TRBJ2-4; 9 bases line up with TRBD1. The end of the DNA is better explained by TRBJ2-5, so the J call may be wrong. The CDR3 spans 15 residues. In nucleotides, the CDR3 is TGTGCCAGCAGCCTACAGGGGGCTATGGGGGAGACCCAGTACTTC. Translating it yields CASSLQGAMGETQYF.

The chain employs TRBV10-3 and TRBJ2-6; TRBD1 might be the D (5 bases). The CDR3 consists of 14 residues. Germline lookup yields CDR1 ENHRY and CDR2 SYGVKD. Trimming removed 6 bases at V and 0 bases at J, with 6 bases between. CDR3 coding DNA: TGTGCCATCAGCCAGGGCTCTGGGGCCAACGTCCTGACTTTC. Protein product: CAISQGSGANVLTF.

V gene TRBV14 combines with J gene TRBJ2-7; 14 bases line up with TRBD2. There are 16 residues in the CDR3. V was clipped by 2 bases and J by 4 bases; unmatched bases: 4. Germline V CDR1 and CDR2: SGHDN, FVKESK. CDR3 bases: TGTGCCAGCAGCCAAACGGGGACTAGCGGGAGTTACGAGCAGTACTTC. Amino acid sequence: CASSQTGTSGSYEQYF.

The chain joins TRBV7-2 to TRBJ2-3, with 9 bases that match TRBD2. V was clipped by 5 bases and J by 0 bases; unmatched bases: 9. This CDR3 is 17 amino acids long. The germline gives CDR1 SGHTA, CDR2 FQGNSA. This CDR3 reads CASSLQTSGTSTDTQYF. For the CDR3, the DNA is TGTGCCAGCAGCCTGCAGACTAGCGGAACTAGCACAGATACGCAGTATTTT.

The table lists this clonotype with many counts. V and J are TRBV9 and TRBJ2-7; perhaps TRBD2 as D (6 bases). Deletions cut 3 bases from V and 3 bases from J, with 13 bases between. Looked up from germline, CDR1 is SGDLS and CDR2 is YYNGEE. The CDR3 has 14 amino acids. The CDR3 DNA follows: TGTGCCAGCAGCGGGGGAGGTAAAGTCTACGAGCAGTACTTC. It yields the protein CASSGGGKVYEQYF.

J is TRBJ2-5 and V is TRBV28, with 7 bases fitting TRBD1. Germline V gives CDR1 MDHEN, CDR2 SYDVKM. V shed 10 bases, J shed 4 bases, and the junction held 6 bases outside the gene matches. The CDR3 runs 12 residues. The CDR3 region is CATRQGSETQYF. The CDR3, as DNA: TGTGCCACCAGACAGGGATCAGAGACCCAGTACTTC.

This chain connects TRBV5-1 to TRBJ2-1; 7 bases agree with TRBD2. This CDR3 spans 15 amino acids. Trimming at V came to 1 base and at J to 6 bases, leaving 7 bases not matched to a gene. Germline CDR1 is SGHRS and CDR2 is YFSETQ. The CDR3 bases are TGCGCCAGCAGCTTGACAGGACTAGATGCCAATGAGCAGTTCTTC. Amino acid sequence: CASSLTGLDANEQFF. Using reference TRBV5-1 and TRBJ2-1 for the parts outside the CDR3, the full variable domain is KAGVTQTPRYLIKTRGQQVTLSCSPISGHRSVSWYQQTPGQGLQFLFEYFSETQRNKGNFPGRFSGRQFSNSRSEMNVSTLELGDSALYLCASSLTGLDANEQFFGPGTRLTVL.

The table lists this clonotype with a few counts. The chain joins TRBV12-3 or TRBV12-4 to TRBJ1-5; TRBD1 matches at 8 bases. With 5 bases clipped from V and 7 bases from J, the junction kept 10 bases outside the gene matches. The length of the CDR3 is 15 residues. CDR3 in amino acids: CASSPLQGAGQPQHF. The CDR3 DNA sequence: TGTGCCAGCAGTCCGCTCCAGGGGGCTGGACAGCCCCAGCATTTT.

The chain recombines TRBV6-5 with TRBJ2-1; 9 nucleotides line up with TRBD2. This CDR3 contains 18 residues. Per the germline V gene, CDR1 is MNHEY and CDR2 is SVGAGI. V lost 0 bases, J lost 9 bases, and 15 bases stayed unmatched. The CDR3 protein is CASSYSTSVAGVVVEQFF. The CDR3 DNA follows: TGTGCCAGCAGTTACTCGACGTCAGTAGCGGGAGTTGTAGTTGAGCAGTTCTTC.

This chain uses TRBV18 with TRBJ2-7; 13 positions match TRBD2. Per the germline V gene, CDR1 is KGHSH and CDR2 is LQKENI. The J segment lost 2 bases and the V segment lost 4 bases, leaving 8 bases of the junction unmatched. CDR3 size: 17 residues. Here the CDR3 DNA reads TGTGCCAGCTCACTAAGCACTAGCGGGAGGGTTCCCTACGAGCAGTACTTC. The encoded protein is CASSLSTSGRVPYEQYF.